The rows below give T cell receptor beta chains drawn from one sample of a study of ipilimumab plus nivolumab after autologous stem cell transplantation. Measured with immunoSEQ multiplex PCR; TCRdb has only the in-frame clones, and not every one. The sample lists about 9,800 clones; roughly three quarters were seen once. Sample: PBMCs, taken in a trial of ipilimumab plus nivolumab as post-transplant consolidation. The source is a female donor with multiple myeloma. Both conserved end residues are part of each CDR3. D genes are given only for firm matches. The size entry is marked missing in some rows and otherwise reads once, few, many or a size class.

D	V	J	size	CDR3	DNA
-	TRBV27	TRBJ1-6	-	CASSLPRSPLHF	TGTGCCAGCAGTTTACCTCGTTCGCCCCTCCACTTT
-	TRBV27	TRBJ2-2	large	CASRPYRVGNTGELFF	TGTGCCAGCAGGCCCTACAGGGTCGGGAACACCGGGGAGCTGTTTTTT
-	TRBV19	TRBJ2-2	-	CATTIRRENTGELFF	TGTGCCACCACCATAAGACGGGAGAACACCGGGGAGCTGTTTTTT
-	TRBV27	TRBJ2-7	-	CASSLPSYEQYF	TGTGCCAGCAGTTTACCTAGCTACGAGCAGTACTTC
TRBD2	TRBV14	TRBJ2-3	-	CASSDGLADTDTQYF	TGTGCCAGCAGTGACGGACTAGCGGACACAGATACGCAGTATTTT
-	TRBV4-1	TRBJ1-1	-	CASSQQQETEAFF	TGCGCCAGCAGCCAACAACAGGAGACTGAAGCTTTCTTT
-	TRBV5-1	TRBJ1-2	few	CASSLARAEEGYTF	TGCGCCAGCAGCTTGGCCAGGGCCGAGGAGGGCTACACCTTC
TRBD1	TRBV10-3	TRBJ1-5	-	CAVSESTGEGSGPQHF	TGTGCCGTCAGTGAGTCGACAGGGGAAGGGTCAGGGCCCCAGCATTTT
-	TRBV11-3	TRBJ1-1	-	CATSTGGNTEAFF	TGTGCCACCTCCACCGGAGGTAACACTGAAGCTTTCTTT
-	TRBV4-1	TRBJ2-2	-	CASSPTTVNTGELFF	TGCGCCAGCAGCCCGACGACAGTAAACACCGGGGAGCTGTTTTTT
-	TRBV7-3	TRBJ1-2	-	CASSPLTGMSYGYTF	TGTGCCAGCAGTCCCTTGACAGGCATGAGCTATGGCTACACCTTC
TRBD1	TRBV7-9	TRBJ2-6	-	CASSPPAGTGGAGANVLTF	TGTGCCAGCAGCCCCCCGGCCGGGACAGGGGGCGCTGGGGCCAACGTCCTGACTTTC
-	TRBV10-3	TRBJ1-1	once	CAISDTRGMNTEAFF	TGTGCCATCAGCGACACCAGGGGAATGAACACTGAAGCTTTCTTT
-	TRBV5-1	TRBJ2-2	-	CASSTDNPNTGELFF	TGCGCCAGCAGCACGGACAATCCGAACACCGGGGAGCTGTTTTTT
-	TRBV10-2	TRBJ2-7	-	CASRAGTDSYEQYF	TGCGCCAGCCGAGCAGGGACGGATTCCTACGAGCAGTACTTC
TRBD1	TRBV19	TRBJ1-1	-	CASSSGTGVTEAFF	TGTGCCAGTAGTTCCGGGACAGGGGTGACTGAAGCTTTCTTT
-	TRBV6-5	TRBJ1-1	-	CASSRLNTEAFF	TGTGCCAGCAGCAGACTGAACACTGAAGCTTTCTTT
-	TRBV7-3	TRBJ2-1	-	CASGVTGINEQFF	TGTGCCAGCGGCGTTACAGGGATCAATGAGCAGTTCTTC
-	TRBV30	TRBJ2-6	-	CAWSAARSSGANVLTF	TGTGCCTGGAGTGCCGCGAGAAGCTCTGGGGCCAACGTCCTGACTTTC
TRBD1	TRBV10-2	TRBJ1-1	-	CASSEYRGTEAFF	TGCGCCAGCAGTGAATACAGGGGGACTGAAGCTTTCTTT
-	TRBV6-6	TRBJ2-5	-	CASSYLVGGETQYF	TGTGCCAGCAGTTACTTGGTTGGGGGAGAGACCCAGTACTTC
TRBD2	TRBV18	TRBJ2-3	-	CASSPTSGSTDTQYF	TGTGCCAGCTCACCGACTAGCGGGAGTACAGATACGCAGTATTTT
-	TRBV6-5	TRBJ1-5	medium-sized	CASSSDRSNQPQHF	TGTGCCAGCAGCTCAGACAGAAGCAATCAGCCCCAGCATTTT
TRBD1	TRBV5-8	TRBJ2-7	-	CASSPDRVVGYEQYF	TGTGCCAGCAGCCCTGACAGGGTCGTCGGCTACGAGCAGTACTTC
TRBD1	TRBV10-3	TRBJ1-2	-	CAISEGDRVTF	TGTGCCATCAGTGAGGGCGACAGGGTTACCTTC
TRBD1	TRBV7-3	TRBJ1-2	few	CASSPQGQGDYGYTF	TGTGCCAGCAGCCCCCAGGGACAGGGCGACTATGGCTACACCTTC
-	TRBV27	TRBJ1-2	-	CASSLRQDYGYTF	TGTGCCAGCAGTTTACGGCAGGACTATGGCTACACCTTC
TRBD1	TRBV2	TRBJ2-7	hyperexpanded	CASCRTGNIYEQYF	TGTGCCAGCTGTAGGACAGGGAATATCTACGAGCAGTACTTC
TRBD2	TRBV7-2	TRBJ2-4	-	CASSKTSGVKNIQYF	TGTGCCAGCAGCAAGACTAGCGGGGTTAAAAACATTCAGTACTTC
-	TRBV9	TRBJ2-1	-	CASSRTGNEQFF	TGTGCCAGCAGCCGGACTGGAAATGAGCAGTTCTTC
-	TRBV20-1	TRBJ2-7	-	CSAMGSYEQYF	TGCAGTGCTATGGGGTCCTACGAGCAGTACTTC
-	TRBV15	TRBJ2-2	-	CATSRDLGSGELFF	TGTGCCACCAGCAGAGATCTGGGGTCCGGGGAGCTGTTTTTT
-	TRBV4-3	TRBJ2-7	-	CASSQDLSSFFEVSYEQYF	TGCGCCAGCAGCCAAGATCTTAGTTCCTTTTTTGAGGTCTCCTACGAGCAGTACTTC
-	TRBV6-5	TRBJ2-7	few	CASSLWGGQEQYF	TGTGCCAGCAGCCTCTGGGGGGGGCAAGAGCAGTACTTC
-	TRBV6-9	TRBJ2-6	-	CASSLAGLTTSRANVLTF	TGTGCCAGCAGTTTAGCTGGCCTTACGACAAGTCGGGCCAACGTCCTGACTTTC
TRBD2	TRBV5-1	TRBJ2-4	-	CASSLGSGDAKNIQYF	TGCGCCAGCAGCTTGGGGAGCGGGGACGCCAAAAACATTCAGTACTTC
-	TRBV27	TRBJ2-7	-	CASSPGGWDRSYEQYF	TGTGCCAGCAGTCCGGGGGGTTGGGACAGGTCCTACGAGCAGTACTTC
TRBD2	TRBV27	TRBJ2-7	-	CATSGLAAYEQYF	TGTGCCACCTCGGGACTAGCGGCCTACGAGCAGTACTTC
-	TRBV29-1	TRBJ2-3	-	CSVEDGSGLGEGTDTQYF	TGCAGCGTTGAAGATGGGTCCGGGTTGGGGGAAGGGACAGATACGCAGTATTTT
-	TRBV7-2	TRBJ1-2	-	CASSLVTVLDYGYTF	TGTGCCAGCAGCTTAGTGACAGTCCTCGACTATGGCTACACCTTC
-	TRBV4-1	TRBJ2-7	-	CASSQRTDSYEQYF	TGCGCCAGCAGCCAACGGACAGACTCCTACGAGCAGTACTTC
TRBD1	TRBV5-4	TRBJ2-5	-	CASSRRTGGAGETQYF	TGTGCCAGCAGCCGCAGGACAGGGGGCGCGGGAGAGACCCAGTACTTC
TRBD1	TRBV5-1	TRBJ2-7	-	CASSQDRVPPEQYF	TGCGCCAGCAGCCAGGACAGGGTTCCCCCCGAGCAGTACTTC
TRBD1	TRBV9	TRBJ2-7	-	CASSVAPQGQGMYEQYF	TGTGCCAGCAGCGTAGCCCCGCAGGGACAGGGAATGTACGAGCAGTACTTC
TRBD2	TRBV28	TRBJ2-3	-	CASSDRTSGTDTQYF	TGTGCCAGCAGTGACCGGACTAGCGGCACAGATACGCAGTATTTT
-	TRBV5-1	TRBJ1-1	-	CASSLGPHRGNTEAFF	TGCGCCAGCAGCTTGGGGCCCCACCGGGGGAACACTGAAGCTTTCTTT